This T cell receptor beta chain was identified in a study of blood T cell repertoires in COVID-19. As for the study in general: The analysed material was cDNA or gDNA that came from T cells, B-cell-depleted T cells, or PBMCs.

Germline V gene data show CDR1 as LNHNV and CDR2 as YYDKDF (reference sequence). V lost 0 bases and J 0 bases, leaving 22 bases between the germline ends. The CDR3 sequence is 20 residues long. The study recruited people aged roughly 18 to 100 years across approximately 25 US areas. Assignment of participants to cohorts was predicated upon participant-reported clinical history. Two consecutive negative NP/OP PCR tests, clearance, or resolved symptoms defined Cohort 3 recovery. Sequenced by immunoSEQ multiplex PCR; TCRdb stores in-frame clones only, minus some. The repertoire holds fewer than 400,000 clones, with 80% to 90% as singletons.

The sequence was obtained from a man aged 25-45 years who had recovered from COVID-19. Sequencing used PBMCs or T cells enriched from blood (not recorded which). The chain links TRBV15 to TRBJ2-3; D is perhaps TRBD2 (7 bases). CDR3 amino acids: CATSRDDRGRGKGSTDTQYF. For the CDR3, the DNA is TGTGCCACCAGCAGAGATGATAGGGGGAGGGGGAAAGGTAGCACAGATACGCAGTATTTT.